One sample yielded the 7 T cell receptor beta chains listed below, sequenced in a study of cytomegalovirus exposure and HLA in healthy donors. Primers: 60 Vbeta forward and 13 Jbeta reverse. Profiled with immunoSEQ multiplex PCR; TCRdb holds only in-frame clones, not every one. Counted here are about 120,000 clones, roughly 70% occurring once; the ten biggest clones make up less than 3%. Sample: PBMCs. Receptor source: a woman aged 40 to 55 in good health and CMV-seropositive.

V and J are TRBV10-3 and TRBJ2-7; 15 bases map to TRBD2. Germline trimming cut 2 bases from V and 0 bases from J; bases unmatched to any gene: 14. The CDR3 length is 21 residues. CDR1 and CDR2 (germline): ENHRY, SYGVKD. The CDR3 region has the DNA TGTGCCATCAGTGAGCCGGGGGGGCTCGGGACTAGCGGGAGGAGCTCCTACGAGCAGTACTTC. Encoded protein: CAISEPGGLGTSGRSSYEQYF.

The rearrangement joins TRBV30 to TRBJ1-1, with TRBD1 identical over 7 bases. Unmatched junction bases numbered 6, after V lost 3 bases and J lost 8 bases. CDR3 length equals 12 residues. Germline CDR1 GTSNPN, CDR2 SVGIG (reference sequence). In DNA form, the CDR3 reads TGTGCCTGGAGCCCCCCGACAGGGGAAGCTTTCTTT. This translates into CAWSPPTGEAFF. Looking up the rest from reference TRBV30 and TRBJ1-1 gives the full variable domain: SQTIHQWPATLVQPVGSPLSLECTVEGTSNPNLYWYRQAAGRGLQLLFYSVGIGQISSEVPQNLSASRPQDRQFILSSKKLLLSDSGFYLCAWSPPTGEAFFGQGTRLTVV.

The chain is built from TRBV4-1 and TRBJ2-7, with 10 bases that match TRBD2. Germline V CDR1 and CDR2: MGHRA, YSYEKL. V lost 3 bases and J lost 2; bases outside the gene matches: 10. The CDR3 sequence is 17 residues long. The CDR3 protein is CASSHSLSGGSTYEQYF. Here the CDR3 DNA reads TGCGCCAGCAGCCACTCCCTTAGCGGGGGGTCAACCTACGAGCAGTACTTC.

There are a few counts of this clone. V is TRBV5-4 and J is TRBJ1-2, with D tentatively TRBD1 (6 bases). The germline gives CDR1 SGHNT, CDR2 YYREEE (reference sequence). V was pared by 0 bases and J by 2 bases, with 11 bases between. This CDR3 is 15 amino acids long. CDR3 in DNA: TGTGCCAGCAGCTTGGATATGCAGGGGAACTATGGCTACACCTTC. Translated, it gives CASSLDMQGNYGYTF. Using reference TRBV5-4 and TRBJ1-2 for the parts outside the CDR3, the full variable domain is ETGVTQSPTHLIKTRGQQVTLRCSSQSGHNTVSWYQQALGQGPQFIFQYYREEENGRGNFPPRFSGLQFPNYSSELNVNALELDDSALYLCASSLDMQGNYGYTFGSGTRLTVV.

CDR3 DNA: TGCGCCAGCAGCCAAGGGTCTAGCGGGGGTTACGAGCAGTACTTC. It yields the protein CASSQGSSGGYEQYF. The chain employs TRBV4-3 and TRBJ2-7, with 10 bases identical to TRBD2. The CDR3 extends over 15 amino acids. V shed 1 base and J 4 bases; nucleotides not matched to a gene: 4. Per the germline V gene, CDR1 is LGHNA and CDR2 is YSLEER.

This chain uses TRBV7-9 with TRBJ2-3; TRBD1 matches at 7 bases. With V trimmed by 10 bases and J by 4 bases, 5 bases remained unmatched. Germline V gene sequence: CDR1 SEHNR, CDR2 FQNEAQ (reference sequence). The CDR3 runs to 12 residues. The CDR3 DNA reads TGTGCCACCCGACAGGGATCAGATACGCAGTATTTT. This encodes CATRQGSDTQYF. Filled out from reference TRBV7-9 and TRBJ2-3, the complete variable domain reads DTGVSQNPRHKITKRGQNVTFRCDPISEHNRLYWYRQTLGQGPEFLTYFQNEAQLEKSRLLSDRFSAERPKGSFSTLEIQRTEQGDSAMYLCATRQGSDTQYFGPGTRLTVL.

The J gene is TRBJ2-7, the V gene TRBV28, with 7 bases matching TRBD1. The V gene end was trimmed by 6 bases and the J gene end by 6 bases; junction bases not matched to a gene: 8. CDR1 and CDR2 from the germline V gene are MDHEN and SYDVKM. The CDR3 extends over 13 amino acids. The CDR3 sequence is CASRSGQMVEQYF. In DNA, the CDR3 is TGTGCCAGCAGATCGGGACAGATGGTCGAGCAGTACTTC.